The 24 T cell receptor beta chains listed next were all sequenced from one sample in a study of T cell responses to AZD1222 COVID-19 vaccine. Assay used: immunoSEQ multiplex PCR; TCRdb lists only in-frame clones, some missing. The data show 45,000 to 55,000 clones, more than 60% seen once. Sequencing was performed on peripheral blood, taken on day 0 of MenACWY control vaccination. The origin of the receptors is an adult in good health.

On this clone itself: Its ends do not fully match the called genes, so a read error is possible. The genes are TRBV2 and TRBJ1-2, with 11 positions matching TRBD1. The CDR3 extends over 12 amino acids. Per germline, CDR1 SNHLY and CDR2 FYNNEI. CDR3 DNA: TGTGCCAGCAGTGTCACTGGGACAGGGGGACCTTTT. Protein sequence: CASSVTGTGGPF.

The chain is built from TRBV29-1 and TRBJ2-3; the D is unclear. Per the germline V gene, CDR1 is SQVTM and CDR2 is ANQGSEA. The CDR3 extends over 14 amino acids. Deletions cut 2 bases from V and 3 bases from J, with 12 bases between. The CDR3 reads CSVESRSRTDTQYF. CDR3 bases: TGCAGCGTTGAATCCCGTAGCAGGACAGATACGCAGTATTTT.

The chain links TRBV30 to TRBJ2-3; D unclear. The CDR3 consists of 10 residues. CDR1 is GTSNPN, CDR2 SVGIG, per germline (reference sequence). Trimming pared 1 base from V and 5 bases from J, leaving 1 base between. CDR3 in amino acids: CAWSEDTQYF. As DNA, the CDR3 is TGTGCCTGGAGTGAAGATACGCAGTATTTT.

The chain combines TRBV6-5 with TRBJ2-3, with 7 positions matching TRBD2. The CDR3 loop spans 14 amino acids. V lost 6 bases and J lost 1; bases outside the gene matches: 4. In germline, CDR1 is MNHEY, CDR2 SVGAGI. This chain's CDR3 is CASSRLAGTDTQYF. CDR3 DNA sequence: TGTGCCAGCAGCCGACTAGCCGGCACAGATACGCAGTATTTT.

The gene calls are TRBV11-3 and TRBJ1-1, with D unclear. Germline loops: CDR1 SGHNT, CDR2 YENEEA. The CDR3 is 13 residues long. Trimming cost V 5 bases and J 7 bases, with 14 bases left between them. CDR3 protein: CASSQSPYLEAFF. The CDR3 nucleotides are TGTGCCAGCAGCCAGTCGCCTTACCTTGAAGCTTTCTTT. Looking up the rest from reference TRBV11-3 and TRBJ1-1 gives the full variable domain: EAGVVQSPRYKIIEKKQPVAFWCNPISGHNTLYWYLQNLGQGPELLIRYENEEAVDDSQLPKDRFSAERLKGVDSTLKIQPAELGDSAVYLCASSQSPYLEAFFGQGTRLTVV.

V is TRBV28 and J is TRBJ2-7; 11 positions match TRBD1. Germline values: CDR1 MDHEN, CDR2 SYDVKM. This CDR3 has 16 amino acids. After removal of 6 bases from V and 3 bases from J, the junction contained 10 bases not matched to a gene. CDR3 bases: TGTGCCAGCAGATTAGGCGGAGGGACAGGGGGCTACGAGCAGTACTTC. Its protein is CASRLGGGTGGYEQYF.

V is TRBV2 and J is TRBJ1-1; D unclear. V dropped 5 bases and J dropped 1 base, with 14 bases sitting between them. The CDR3 totals 15 residues. Per germline, CDR1 SNHLY and CDR2 FYNNEI. The CDR3 DNA reads TGTGCCAGCAGTTTAGAAAGGGTTTGGAACACTGAAGCTTTCTTT. This sequence encodes CASSLERVWNTEAFF.

The CDR3 is CSVVGAEVRYNEQFF. The CDR3 nucleotides read TGCAGCGTTGTGGGTGCCGAGGTTCGCTACAATGAGCAGTTCTTC. The chain has TRBV29-1 and TRBJ2-1; D not certain. The CDR3 length is 15 residues. Germline V gene lookup returns CDR1 SQVTM and CDR2 ANQGSEA. The V end lost 4 bases, the J end lost 3 bases, and 16 bases lay between the germline ends.

A word on this clone: Other DNA sequences within the sample encode an identical CDR3. The rearrangement joins TRBV7-7 to TRBJ2-2; 10 nucleotides agree with TRBD1. Looked up from germline, CDR1 is SSHAT and CDR2 is FNYEAQ (reference sequence). J was trimmed by 5 bases and V by 3 bases; bases with no gene match: 3. The CDR3 is made up of 15 amino acids. The CDR3 loop reads CASSLRTGGTGELFF. The CDR3 DNA is TGTGCCAGCAGCTTGAGGACAGGGGGGACCGGGGAGCTGTTTTTT.

This chain's CDR3 is CASSTMGLAGVLGYNEQFF. The CDR3 bases are TGTGCCAGCTCAACTATGGGACTAGCGGGAGTCTTGGGGTACAATGAGCAGTTCTTC. The chain is built from TRBV18 and TRBJ2-1, with 14 bases fitting TRBD2. The CDR3 length is 19 residues. Per the germline V gene, CDR1 is KGHSH and CDR2 is LQKENI. The trim removed 5 bases at V and 4 bases at J, leaving 13 bases unmatched. Looking up the rest from reference TRBV18 and TRBJ2-1 gives the full variable domain: NAGVMQNPRHLVRRRGQEARLRCSPMKGHSHVYWYRQLPEEGLKFMVYLQKENIIDESGMPKERFSAEFPKEGPSILRIQQVVRGDSAAYFCASSTMGLAGVLGYNEQFFGPGTRLTVL.

This clone was picked up a small number of times. The rearrangement links TRBV9 to TRBJ1-5; D is ambiguous. The germline V gene has CDR1 SGDLS and CDR2 YYNGEE. The CDR3 totals 13 residues. V shed 3 bases and J shed 2 bases, with 6 bases lying between them. DNA for the CDR3: TGTGCCAGCAGCGGGGTTGGCAATCAGCCCCAGCATTTT. This sequence encodes CASSGVGNQPQHF.

The chain joins TRBV2 to TRBJ1-4, with D unresolved. The CDR3 is 17 residues long. CDR1 is SNHLY and CDR2 is FYNNEI in the germline V gene. Between the trimmed V and J ends, which lost 4 bases and 2 bases, there was a span of 17 bases. The DNA of the CDR3 is TGTGCCAGCAGTGTTCCTTCTGATGCGGCGACTAATGAAAAACTGTTTTTT. It specifies CASSVPSDAATNEKLFF.

The CDR3 region is CASSRPGQDEQYF. The CDR3 DNA follows: TGTGCCAGCAGTCGGCCCGGACAGGACGAGCAGTACTTC. V usage is TRBV27 and J usage is TRBJ2-7; 7 bases align to TRBD1. Looked up from germline, CDR1 is MNHEY and CDR2 is SMNVEV (reference sequence). V shed 5 bases, J shed 5 bases, and the junction held 6 bases outside the gene matches. CDR3 length equals 13 residues.

This clone has a count of ten or more. DNA for the CDR3: TGTGCCAGCAGCCAAGATCCCCGACAGGGTAGGGCCCAGCATTTT. Translating gives CASSQDPRQGRAQHF. J is TRBJ1-5 and V is TRBV3-1 (or the pseudogene TRBV3-2); TRBD1 matches at 7 bases. The CDR3 is 15 amino acids. The germline gives CDR1 LGHDT, CDR2 YNNKEL (reference sequence). After removal of 0 bases from V and 11 bases from J, the junction contained 10 bases not matched to a gene.

This clone was counted only a few times. The chain links TRBV7-9 to TRBJ1-5; D is ambiguous. Germline CDR1 SEHNR, CDR2 FQNEAQ (reference sequence). Trimming shortened V by 5 bases and J by 3 bases, and 14 bases separated the two germline ends. This CDR3 has 15 residues. CDR3 bases: TGTGCCAGCAGCCCCTTGGGGTTATACAATCAGCCCCAGCATTTT. It encodes CASSPLGLYNQPQHF.

The chain is built from TRBV7-8 and TRBJ1-1, with a possible D match to TRBD1 (6 bases). Trimming cost V 1 base and J 4 bases, with 16 bases left between them. Germline V lookup: CDR1 SGHVS, CDR2 FQNEAQ. The CDR3 has 16 amino acids. The DNA for the CDR3 is TGTGCCAGCAGCTTAGACTCGATCGGAGGGGGCACTGAAGCTTTCTTT. It translates to CASSLDSIGGGTEAFF.

The V and J genes are TRBV25-1 and TRBJ2-2; D not certain. Germline-derived CDR1 and CDR2 are MGHDK and SYGVNS. The length of the CDR3 is 12 residues. The germline V and J ends were trimmed by 5 bases and 8 bases, with 9 bases remaining between them. CDR3 sequence (DNA): TGTGCCAGCAGTCAGGTTGAGGGGGAGCTGTTTTTT. Its protein product is CASSQVEGELFF.

The chain combines TRBV3-1 (or the pseudogene TRBV3-2) with TRBJ1-3, with D unresolved. V lost 0 bases and J lost 2, with 8 bases in between. CDR1 is LGHDT, CDR2 YNNKEL, per germline (reference sequence). This CDR3 is built from 15 residues. CDR3 bases: TGTGCCAGCAGCCAAGATATATTGGCTGGAAACACCATATATTTT. It codes for CASSQDILAGNTIYF.

The table lists this clone with a few counts. V is TRBV6-5 and J is TRBJ1-1; D unclear. V lost 7 bases, J lost 4 bases, and 13 bases lay in between. CDR1 and CDR2 (germline): MNHEY, SVGAGI. The CDR3 has 13 residues. As DNA, the CDR3 is TGTGCCAGCACCTACTCCGGGCTCACTGAAGCTTTCTTT. As protein: CASTYSGLTEAFF.

The J gene is TRBJ2-7, the V gene TRBV12-3 or TRBV12-4, with D perhaps matching TRBD2 (6 bases). The CDR3 has 12 amino acids. Trimming cost V 5 bases and J 6 bases, with 11 bases left between them. The CDR3 spells CASSPGTFEQYF. CDR3 DNA: TGTGCCAGCAGTCCCGGGACTTTCGAGCAGTACTTC.

This sequence joins TRBV5-1 and TRBJ2-4; perhaps TRBD2 as D (5 bases). Germline V gene data show CDR1 as SGHRS and CDR2 as YFSETQ. This CDR3 has 15 residues. V gave up 0 bases and J gave up 3 bases, with 10 bases separating them. As DNA, the CDR3 is TGCGCCAGCAGCTTGGTCGCTAGCAGCAAAAACATTCAGTACTTC. This translates into CASSLVASSKNIQYF.

The rearrangement links TRBV12-5 to TRBJ2-6; perhaps D is TRBD1 or TRBD2 (5 bases each). Germline assignment: CDR1 LGHNT and CDR2 FRNRAP. The CDR3 length is 14 residues. V was cut by 6 bases and J by 5 bases, with 11 bases left in between. CDR3 sequence reads: CASGWDRRANVLTF. In DNA, the CDR3 is TGTGCTAGTGGATGGGACCGCCGGGCCAACGTCCTGACTTTC.

The CDR3 loop is CASSLGQSSGNTIYF. For the CDR3, the DNA is TGTGCCAGCAGCTTGGGACAGAGCTCTGGAAACACCATATATTTT. The chain joins TRBV7-9 to TRBJ1-3; 7 bases align to TRBD1. There are 15 residues in the CDR3. V shed 3 bases, J shed 0 bases, and the junction held 2 bases outside the gene matches. Germline V gene lookup returns CDR1 SEHNR and CDR2 FQNEAQ (reference sequence).

The chain combines TRBV7-7 with TRBJ2-2; a weak D match, TRBD1 (5 bases). The V and J ends lost 5 bases and 1 base respectively, with 11 bases between them. Germline CDR1 reads SSHAT; CDR2 reads FNYEAQ (reference sequence). This CDR3 region has 15 residues. The CDR3 region has the DNA TGTGCCAGCAGCCGTGACAGTCTGAACACCGGGGAGCTGTTTTTT. Translating it yields CASSRDSLNTGELFF.